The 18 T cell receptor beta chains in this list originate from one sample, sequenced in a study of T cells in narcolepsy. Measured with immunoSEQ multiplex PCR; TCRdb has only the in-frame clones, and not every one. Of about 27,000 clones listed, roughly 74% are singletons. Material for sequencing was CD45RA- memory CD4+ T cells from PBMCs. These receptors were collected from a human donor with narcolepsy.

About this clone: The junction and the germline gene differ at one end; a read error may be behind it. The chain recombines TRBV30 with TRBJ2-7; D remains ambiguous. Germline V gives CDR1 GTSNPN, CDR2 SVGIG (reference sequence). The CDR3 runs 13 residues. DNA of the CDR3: TGTACCTGGTCTGGGGAAAGATCCTACGAGCAGTACTTC. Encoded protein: CTWSGERSYEQYF. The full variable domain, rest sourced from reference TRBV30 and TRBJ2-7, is SQTIHQWPATLVQPVGSPLSLECTVEGTSNPNLYWYRQAAGRGLQLLFYSVGIGQISSEVPQNLSASRPQDRQFILSSKKLLLSDSGFYLCTWSGERSYEQYFGPGTRLTVT.

The CDR3 nucleotides read TGCGCCAGCAGCTTGGACGGCAATGAGCAGTTCTTC. Translating it yields CASSLDGNEQFF. This chain connects TRBV5-1 to TRBJ2-1; D ambiguous. V lost 0 bases to trimming and J lost 6 bases, with 4 bases between them. The CDR3 consists of 12 residues. The germline V gene has CDR1 SGHRS and CDR2 YFSETQ. Together with reference TRBV5-1 and TRBJ2-1, the CDR3 gives the full variable domain: KAGVTQTPRYLIKTRGQQVTLSCSPISGHRSVSWYQQTPGQGLQFLFEYFSETQRNKGNFPGRFSGRQFSNSRSEMNVSTLELGDSALYLCASSLDGNEQFFGPGTRLTVL.

CDR3: CASSQSTGPSQYF. For the CDR3, the DNA is TGTGCCAGCAGCCAAAGTACAGGGCCTTCCCAGTACTTC. The chain recombines TRBV5-4 with TRBJ2-5; tentative D call: TRBD1 (6 bases). The CDR3 spans 13 residues. The V end lost 4 bases, the J end lost 9 bases, and 16 bases lay between the germline ends. Germline CDR1 SGHNT, CDR2 YYREEE (reference sequence).

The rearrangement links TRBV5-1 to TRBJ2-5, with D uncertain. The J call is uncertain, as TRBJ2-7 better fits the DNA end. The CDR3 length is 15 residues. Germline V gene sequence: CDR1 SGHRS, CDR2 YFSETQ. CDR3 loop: CASSPRVGYTYEQYF. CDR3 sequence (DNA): TGCGCCAGCAGCCCCCGGGTAGGGTATACCTACGAGCAGTACTTC.

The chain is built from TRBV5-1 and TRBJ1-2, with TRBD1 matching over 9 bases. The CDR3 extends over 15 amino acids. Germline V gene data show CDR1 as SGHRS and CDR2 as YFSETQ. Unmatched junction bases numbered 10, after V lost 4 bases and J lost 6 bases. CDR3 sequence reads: CASSRGGQGSDGYTF. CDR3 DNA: TGCGCCAGCAGCCGCGGGGGACAGGGCTCAGATGGCTACACCTTC.

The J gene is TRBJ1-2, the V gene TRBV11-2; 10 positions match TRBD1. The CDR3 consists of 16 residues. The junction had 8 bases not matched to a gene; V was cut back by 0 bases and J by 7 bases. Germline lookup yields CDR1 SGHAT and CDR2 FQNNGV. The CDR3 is CASSLEGDRGHFGYTF. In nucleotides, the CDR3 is TGTGCCAGCAGCTTAGAGGGGGACAGGGGCCACTTTGGCTACACCTTC.

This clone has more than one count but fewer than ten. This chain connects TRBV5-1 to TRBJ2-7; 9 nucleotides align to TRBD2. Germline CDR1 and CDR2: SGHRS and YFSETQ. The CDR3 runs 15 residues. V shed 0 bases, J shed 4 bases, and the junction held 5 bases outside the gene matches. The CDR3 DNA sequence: TGCGCCAGCAGCTTGGAACCGGGACTAGCTTACGAGCAGTACTTC. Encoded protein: CASSLEPGLAYEQYF.

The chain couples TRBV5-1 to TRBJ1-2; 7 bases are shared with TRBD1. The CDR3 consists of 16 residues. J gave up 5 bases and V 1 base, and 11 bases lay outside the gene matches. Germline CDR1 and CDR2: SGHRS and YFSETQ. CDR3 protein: CASSLQLGDSSYGYTF. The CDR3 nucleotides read TGCGCCAGCAGCTTGCAGTTAGGGGACAGTTCATATGGCTACACCTTC.

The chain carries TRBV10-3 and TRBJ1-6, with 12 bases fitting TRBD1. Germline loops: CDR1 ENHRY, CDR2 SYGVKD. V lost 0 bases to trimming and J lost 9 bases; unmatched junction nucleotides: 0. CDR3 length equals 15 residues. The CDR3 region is CAISESGQGASPLHF. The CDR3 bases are TGTGCCATCAGTGAGTCGGGACAGGGGGCTTCACCCCTCCACTTT.

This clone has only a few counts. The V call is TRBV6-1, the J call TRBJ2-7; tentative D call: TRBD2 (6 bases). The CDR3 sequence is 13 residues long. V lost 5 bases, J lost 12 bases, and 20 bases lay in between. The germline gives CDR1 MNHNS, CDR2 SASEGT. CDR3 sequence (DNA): TGTGCCAGCAGTCCCCCGGGAGTTGCAGAGGTGTACTTC. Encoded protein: CASSPPGVAEVYF.

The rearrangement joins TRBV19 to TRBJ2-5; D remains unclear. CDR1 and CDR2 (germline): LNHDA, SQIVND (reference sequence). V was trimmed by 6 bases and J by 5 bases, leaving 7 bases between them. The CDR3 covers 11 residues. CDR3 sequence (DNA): TGTGCCAGTAGCCAAGAGGAGACCCAGTACTTC. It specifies CASSQEETQYF.

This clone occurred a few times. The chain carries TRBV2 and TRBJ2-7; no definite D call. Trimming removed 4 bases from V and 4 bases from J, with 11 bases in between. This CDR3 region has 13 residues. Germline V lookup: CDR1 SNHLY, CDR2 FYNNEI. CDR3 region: CASSGNRGYEQYF. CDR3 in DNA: TGTGCCAGCAGTGGGAACAGAGGTTACGAGCAGTACTTC.

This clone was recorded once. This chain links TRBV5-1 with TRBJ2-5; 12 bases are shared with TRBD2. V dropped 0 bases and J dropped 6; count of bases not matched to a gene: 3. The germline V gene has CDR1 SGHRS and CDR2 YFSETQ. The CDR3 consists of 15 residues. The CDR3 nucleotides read TGCGCCAGCAGCTTGGAACTAGCGGGGGGACAGACCCAGTACTTC. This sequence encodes CASSLELAGGQTQYF.

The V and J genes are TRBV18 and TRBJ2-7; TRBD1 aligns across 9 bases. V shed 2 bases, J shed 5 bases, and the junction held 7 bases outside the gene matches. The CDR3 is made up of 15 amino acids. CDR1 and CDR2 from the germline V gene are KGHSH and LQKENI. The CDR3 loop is CASSPGQGKGNEQYF. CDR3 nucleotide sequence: TGTGCCAGCTCACCAGGACAGGGGAAAGGAAACGAGCAGTACTTC. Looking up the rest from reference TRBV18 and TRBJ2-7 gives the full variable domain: NAGVMQNPRHLVRRRGQEARLRCSPMKGHSHVYWYRQLPEEGLKFMVYLQKENIIDESGMPKERFSAEFPKEGPSILRIQQVVRGDSAAYFCASSPGQGKGNEQYFGPGTRLTVT.

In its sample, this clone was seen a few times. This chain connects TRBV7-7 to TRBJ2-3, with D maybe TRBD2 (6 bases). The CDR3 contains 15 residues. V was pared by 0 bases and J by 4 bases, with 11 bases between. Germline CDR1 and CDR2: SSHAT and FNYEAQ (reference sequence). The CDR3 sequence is CASSLAGGVADTQYF. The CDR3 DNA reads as TGTGCCAGCAGCTTAGCGGGGGGAGTTGCAGATACGCAGTATTTT.

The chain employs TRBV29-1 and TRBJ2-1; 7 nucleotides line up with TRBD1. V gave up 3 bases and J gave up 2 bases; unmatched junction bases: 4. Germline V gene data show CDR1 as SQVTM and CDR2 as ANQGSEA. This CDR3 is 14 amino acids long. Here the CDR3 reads CSVDSDRTYNEQFF. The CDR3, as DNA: TGCAGCGTTGACTCGGACAGGACCTACAATGAGCAGTTCTTC.

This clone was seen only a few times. CDR3 sequence reads: CASSYRPRGTYEQYF. CDR3 nucleotides: TGTGCCAGCAGTTACCGTCCCCGGGGGACCTACGAGCAGTACTTC. The genes are TRBV6-5 and TRBJ2-7; the D gene is possibly TRBD2 (6 bases). The V end was cut by 2 bases, the J end by 2 bases, with 13 bases between. The germline V gene encodes CDR1 MNHEY and CDR2 SVGAGI. The length of the CDR3 is 15 residues.

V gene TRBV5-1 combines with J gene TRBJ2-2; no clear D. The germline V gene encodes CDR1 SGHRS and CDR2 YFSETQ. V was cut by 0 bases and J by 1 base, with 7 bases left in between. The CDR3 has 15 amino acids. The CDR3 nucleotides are TGCGCCAGCAGCTTGGATCCAGGGAACACCGGGGAGCTGTTTTTT. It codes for CASSLDPGNTGELFF.